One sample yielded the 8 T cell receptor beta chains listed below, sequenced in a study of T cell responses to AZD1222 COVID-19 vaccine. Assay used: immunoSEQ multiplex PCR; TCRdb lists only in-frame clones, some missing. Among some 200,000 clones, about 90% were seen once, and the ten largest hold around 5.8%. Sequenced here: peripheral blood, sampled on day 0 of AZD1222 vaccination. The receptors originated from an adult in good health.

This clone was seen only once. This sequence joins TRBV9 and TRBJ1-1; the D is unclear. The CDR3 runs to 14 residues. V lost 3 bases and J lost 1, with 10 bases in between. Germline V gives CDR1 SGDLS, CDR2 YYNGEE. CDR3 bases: TGTGCCAGCAGCGCAATCCAGGAGAACACTGAAGCTTTCTTT. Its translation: CASSAIQENTEAFF.

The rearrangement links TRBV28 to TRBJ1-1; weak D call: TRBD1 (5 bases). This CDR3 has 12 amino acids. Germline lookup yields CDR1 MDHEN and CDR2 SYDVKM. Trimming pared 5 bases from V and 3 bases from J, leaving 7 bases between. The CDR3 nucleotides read TGTGCCAGCAGTCAGGGATACACTGAAGCTTTCTTT. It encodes CASSQGYTEAFF.

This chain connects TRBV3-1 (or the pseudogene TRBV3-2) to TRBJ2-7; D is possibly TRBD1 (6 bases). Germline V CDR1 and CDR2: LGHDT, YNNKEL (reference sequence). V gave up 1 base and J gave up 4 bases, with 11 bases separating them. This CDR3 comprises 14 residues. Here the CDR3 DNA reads TGTGCCAGCAGCCAAGGCACAGGGAAATACGAGCAGTACTTC. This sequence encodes CASSQGTGKYEQYF.

CDR3 sequence: CSADTLDTQYF. The CDR3, as DNA: TGCAGTGCTGACACGTTAGATACGCAGTATTTT. The chain couples TRBV20-1 to TRBJ2-3; unclear D gene. The CDR3 runs 11 residues. Germline-derived CDR1 and CDR2 are DFQATT and SNEGSKA (reference sequence). V was shortened by 5 bases and J by 5 bases, with 8 bases between the two germline ends.

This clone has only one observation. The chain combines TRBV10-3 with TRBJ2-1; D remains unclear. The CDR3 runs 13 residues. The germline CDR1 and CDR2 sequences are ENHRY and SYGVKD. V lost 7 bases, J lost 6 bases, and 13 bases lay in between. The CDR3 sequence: CAIKSGFLNEQFF. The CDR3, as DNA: TGTGCCATCAAATCGGGTTTTCTCAATGAGCAGTTCTTC.

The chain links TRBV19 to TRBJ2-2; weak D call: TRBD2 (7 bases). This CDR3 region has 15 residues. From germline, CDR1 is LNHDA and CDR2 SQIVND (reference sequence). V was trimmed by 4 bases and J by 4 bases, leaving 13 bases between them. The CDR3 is CASSNRGAGTGELFF. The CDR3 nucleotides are TGTGCCAGTAGTAATCGGGGGGCCGGCACCGGGGAGCTGTTTTTT.

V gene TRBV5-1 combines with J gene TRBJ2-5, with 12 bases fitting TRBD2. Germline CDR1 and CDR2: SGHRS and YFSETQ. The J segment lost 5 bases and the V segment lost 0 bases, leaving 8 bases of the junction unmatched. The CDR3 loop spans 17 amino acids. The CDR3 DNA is TGCGCCAGCAGCTTGGTACCTAGCGGGAGGGCCAGGGAGACCCAGTACTTC. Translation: CASSLVPSGRARETQYF.

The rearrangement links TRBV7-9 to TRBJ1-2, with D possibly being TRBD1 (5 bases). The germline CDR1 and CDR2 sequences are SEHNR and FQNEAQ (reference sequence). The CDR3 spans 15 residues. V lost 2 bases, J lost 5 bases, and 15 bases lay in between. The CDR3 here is CASSLIGTGMYGYTF. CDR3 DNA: TGTGCCAGCAGCTTAATCGGGACGGGGATGTATGGCTACACCTTC.